The TCR beta chain described here comes from a study of spatial heterogeneity in lung cancer. Each CDR3 protein is one row after TCRdb ran MiXCR on the 5' RACE reads. The sample lists fewer than 65,000 distinct CDR3 sequences; roughly 6.6% were seen once. Time point defined: sample taken at primary tumor resection. The donors comprised 60 to 80 untreated early-stage non-small cell lung cancer patients. Tumor, nontumor lung or frozen PBMC supplied whole RNA that was sequenced unsorted. On this clonotype: The antigen remains unidentified.

Trimming cost V 0 bases and J 10 bases, with 7 bases left between them. The CDR3 has 12 residues. CDR1 and CDR2 from the germline V gene are LGHDT and YNNKEL (reference sequence). Study results and caveats: More often at tumor resection than at routine follow-up, ubiquitous expanded tumor TCRs were detected in the blood.

This clonotype was sampled from a female donor with early-stage non-small cell lung cancer. The chain links TRBV3-1 to TRBJ2-1; D is uncertain. The sequencing used PBMCs, collected at surgery. This CDR3 reads CASSQEYGEQFF. CDR3 sequence (DNA): TGTGCCAGCAGCCAAGAATACGGAGAGCAGTTCTTC.